Reported below is one T cell receptor (beta chain). Its antigen is not known. The CDR3 spans 18 residues. Trimming removed 5 bases from V and 1 base from J, with 21 bases in between. CDR1 is SEHNR, CDR2 FQNEAQ, per germline (reference sequence). These data come from a study of identical twins. Study-wide results and caveats: Within cord blood, abundant beta clonotypes carried fewer insertions, but memory repertoires showed no such trend. Twin pairs' shared out-of-frame alpha sequences were enriched in low generation probability. It was possible that invariant MAIT and iNKT cells partly confounded the zero-insertion analyses.

TCRdb fed the 5' RACE reads into MiXCR, producing one record per CDR3 protein. The repertoire holds roughly 1,500,000 distinct CDR3 sequences, with about 32% as singletons. The rearrangement uses TRBV7-9 and TRBJ2-4; D is possibly TRBD2 (6 bases). The receptor was isolated from a newborn girl in good health. Sequenced material: cord blood. Written as DNA, the CDR3 is TGTGCCAGCAGCGCCCATAAGATTGGGAGCGGGGCCAAAAACATTCAGTACTTC. Protein sequence: CASSAHKIGSGAKNIQYF.